A selection of T cell receptor beta chains follows, all from one sample in a study of T-cell reconstitution after alpha-beta-depleted transplantation in children. Each CDR3 protein gets one entry after TCRdb re-called the PCR reads with MiXCR. The table includes 250,000 to 400,000 distinct CDR3 sequences, 20% to 30% detected once. Source: PBMCs, mostly from graft donor cells, taken 180 days after TCRalphabeta/CD19-depleted stem cell transplant. The receptors were sampled from a male patient aged 5 to 17 who had a stem cell transplant for acute lymphoblastic leukemia, so the T cells may come from the graft donor. Both conserved end residues are part of each CDR3. D genes are given only for firm matches. Clone size is not always given. Where it is, it says once, few, many or a class for expanded clones.

j_gene,d_gene,abundance,v_gene,CDR3nt,CDR3aa
TRBJ2-4,NA,few,TRBV20-1,TGCAGTCCGGGGACGACTTTAGCCAAAAACATTCAGTACTTC,CSPGTTLAKNIQYF
TRBJ1-1,NA,few,TRBV20-1,TGCAGTGCAGCTCCTGTAGCTGGCACTGAAGCTTTCTTT,CSAAPVAGTEAFF
TRBJ2-1,TRBD2,few,TRBV4-2,TGTGCCAGCAGCCAAGTCAAACATAGCGGGAAACCCTACAATGAGCAGTTCTTC,CASSQVKHSGKPYNEQFF
TRBJ1-1,NA,NA,TRBV7-2,TGTGCCAGCAGCTTTACACCGGGACAAAAGACTGAAGCTTTCTTT,CASSFTPGQKTEAFF
TRBJ2-7,TRBD1,NA,TRBV5-1,TGCGCCAGCAGCACGGGACAGGCGACTACCTACGAGCAGTACTTC,CASSTGQATTYEQYF
TRBJ1-5,NA,NA,TRBV4-1,TGCGCCAGCAGCCAAGGGCTCATTAGCAATCAGCCCCAGCATTTT,CASSQGLISNQPQHF
TRBJ2-2,TRBD2,NA,TRBV14,TGTGCCAGCAGCCGACTAGCGGGAGTCCCCGGGGAGCTGTTTTTT,CASSRLAGVPGELFF
TRBJ2-7,TRBD1,many,TRBV7-3,TGTGCCAGCAGCCCGGACAGGGGGTCCTACGAGCAGTACTTC,CASSPDRGSYEQYF
TRBJ1-5,NA,NA,TRBV7-9,TGTGCCAGCAGCTTATCTCGGGGAAGTCCTCATCAGCCCCAGCATTTT,CASSLSRGSPHQPQHF
TRBJ2-4,NA,NA,TRBV21-1,TGTGCCAGCAGCAATCTAGCGGGAGGGGCCAAAAACATTCAGTACTTC,CASSNLAGGAKNIQYF
TRBJ1-2,TRBD1,NA,TRBV7-9,TGTGCCAGCAGCCCTATAGATCCCGGGACAGGGGGAAGTGGCTACACCTTC,CASSPIDPGTGGSGYTF
TRBJ2-1,TRBD2,NA,TRBV15,TGTGCCACCGGCCAGGGACCGGGACTAGCGGGAGCCTCTCAGTTCTTC,CATGQGPGLAGASQFF
TRBJ2-5,NA,NA,TRBV7-9,TGTGCCACGGGGGATTTGGAGGAGACCCAGTACTTC,CATGDLEETQYF
TRBJ2-7,TRBD1,NA,TRBV20-1,TGCAGTGCTAGAGATGGGGACAGAAGCTCCTACGAGCAGTACTTC,CSARDGDRSSYEQYF
TRBJ2-1,NA,NA,TRBV4-1,TGCGCCAGCAGCCTTGTATGGCAGGCAGAGAGCTCCTACAATGAGCAGTTCTTC,CASSLVWQAESSYNEQFF
TRBJ2-5,NA,NA,TRBV15,TGTGCCACCAGTTTCGGCCTCGGGGAGACCCAGTACTTC,CATSFGLGETQYF
TRBJ2-5,NA,few,TRBV4-1,TGCGCCAGCAGCCGGACAGTAAGAGAGACCCAGTACTTC,CASSRTVRETQYF
TRBJ1-3,TRBD1,NA,TRBV11-2,TGTGCCAGCAGCACAGGGGGCCCCGGAAACACCATATATTTT,CASSTGGPGNTIYF
TRBJ2-1,NA,few,TRBV12-3/TRBV12-4,TGTGCCAGCAGTTCTAGACCCTCGTCCTACAATGAGCAGTTCTTC,CASSSRPSSYNEQFF
TRBJ2-5,TRBD2,NA,TRBV4-1,TGCGCCAGCAGCCAAGAAGGGGCTAGCGGGGGGGTAGAGACCCAGTACTTC,CASSQEGASGGVETQYF
TRBJ1-1,NA,NA,TRBV7-3,TGTGCCAGCAGCCTTCATCCTTGGACAGTGAACACTGAAGCTTTCTTT,CASSLHPWTVNTEAFF
TRBJ2-1,TRBD1,NA,TRBV12-5,TGTGCTAGTGGTTTGGGGGACAGGATGGGTGAGCAGTTCTTC,CASGLGDRMGEQFF
TRBJ2-3,TRBD2,few,TRBV5-1,TGCGCCAGCAGCTTGTCTCCGGGACTAGCAGTGGATACGCAGTATTTT,CASSLSPGLAVDTQYF
TRBJ2-7,NA,NA,TRBV4-2,TGTGCCAGCAGCCAAGTTACGTTTGTCTCGATGGGGGACGAGCAGTACTTC,CASSQVTFVSMGDEQYF
TRBJ2-1,NA,NA,TRBV5-1,TGCGCCAGCAGCTTCGGACTCCAAAGGGCCAGGGAGCAGTTCTTC,CASSFGLQRAREQFF
TRBJ2-3,TRBD2,few,TRBV6-5,TGTGCCAGCAGTTACGCGAATCTAGCGGGAGTCCCAGATACGCAGTATTTT,CASSYANLAGVPDTQYF
TRBJ2-3,NA,NA,TRBV5-1,TGCGCCAGCAGCTTTAGAGGCGGTCAAGCTAGCACAGATACGCAGTATTTT,CASSFRGGQASTDTQYF
TRBJ1-2,NA,NA,TRBV25-1,TGTGCCAGCAGTGAGGGGGCCGGGCAGGGAGGAAGCTACACCTTC,CASSEGAGQGGSYTF
TRBJ2-5,NA,few,TRBV24-1,TGTGCCACCAGTCCCAGGGGCAGAGAGACCCAGTACTTC,CATSPRGRETQYF
TRBJ2-7,NA,few,TRBV15,TGTGCCACCAGCTCCCTTGAGCCCAGCACAGCAGGGTTCTTGGACGAGCAGTACTTC,CATSSLEPSTAGFLDEQYF
TRBJ2-1,TRBD2,few,TRBV15,TGTGCCACCAGCAGAGAGCTTGGGACTAGCGGGAAGCAGTTCTTC,CATSRELGTSGKQFF
TRBJ2-5,NA,many,TRBV10-3,TGTGCCATCAGGGGGGGCGGCAGCATCCAAGAGACCCAGTACTTC,CAIRGGGSIQETQYF
TRBJ1-4,TRBD1,many,TRBV5-1,TGCGCCAGCAGCTTCCGGGACAGGGGTGAAAAACTGTTTTTT,CASSFRDRGEKLFF
TRBJ2-3,NA,few,TRBV7-3,TGTGCCAGCAGCTTTATTCGCACAGATACGCAGTATTTT,CASSFIRTDTQYF
TRBJ2-7,TRBD1,NA,TRBV7-2,TGTGCCAGCAGCTTAGGGCTAAGACAGGGGTTGTACGAGCAGTACTTC,CASSLGLRQGLYEQYF
TRBJ2-5,NA,few,TRBV20-1,TGCAGTGCTAGAGATTTTAGGGTGTACGAGACCCAGTACTTC,CSARDFRVYETQYF
TRBJ2-1,NA,few,TRBV9,TGTGCCAGCAGCGTAGTACTGGCTTCCAATGAGCAGTTCTTC,CASSVVLASNEQFF
TRBJ2-7,NA,many,TRBV5-1,TGCGCCAGCAGCTTGGGGGGCTCCCCGTCCTACGAGCAGTACTTC,CASSLGGSPSYEQYF
TRBJ2-3,NA,few,TRBV10-3,TGTGCCATCAGCCGCCTAGCGCTAGTCTCCTATGATTTT,CAISRLALVSYDF
TRBJ2-5,NA,NA,TRBV5-4,TGTGCCAGCACCATTGGGACACTTAGAGAGACCCAGTACTTC,CASTIGTLRETQYF
TRBJ2-5,NA,NA,TRBV7-3,TGTGCCAGCAGCTTAATAAGCGGCCAGTGGGAGACCCAGTACTTC,CASSLISGQWETQYF
TRBJ2-2,TRBD2,NA,TRBV4-1,TGCGCCAGCAGTCAAAGGGGACTAGCGGGAATTAAGTACAACACCGGGGAGCTGTTTTTT,CASSQRGLAGIKYNTGELFF
TRBJ2-5,TRBD2,few,TRBV24-1,TGTGCCACCAGTGGGAAGAGAGTAGGACTAGCGGGAGTGGAGACCCAGTACTTC,CATSGKRVGLAGVETQYF
TRBJ1-6,NA,few,TRBV12-3/TRBV12-4,TGTGCCAGCAGTCCCCTCAATAATTCACCCCTCCACTTT,CASSPLNNSPLHF
TRBJ1-2,NA,NA,TRBV12-3/TRBV12-4,TGTGCCAGCAGCTTGAACTGGGCCCTTAACTATGGCTACACCTTC,CASSLNWALNYGYTF